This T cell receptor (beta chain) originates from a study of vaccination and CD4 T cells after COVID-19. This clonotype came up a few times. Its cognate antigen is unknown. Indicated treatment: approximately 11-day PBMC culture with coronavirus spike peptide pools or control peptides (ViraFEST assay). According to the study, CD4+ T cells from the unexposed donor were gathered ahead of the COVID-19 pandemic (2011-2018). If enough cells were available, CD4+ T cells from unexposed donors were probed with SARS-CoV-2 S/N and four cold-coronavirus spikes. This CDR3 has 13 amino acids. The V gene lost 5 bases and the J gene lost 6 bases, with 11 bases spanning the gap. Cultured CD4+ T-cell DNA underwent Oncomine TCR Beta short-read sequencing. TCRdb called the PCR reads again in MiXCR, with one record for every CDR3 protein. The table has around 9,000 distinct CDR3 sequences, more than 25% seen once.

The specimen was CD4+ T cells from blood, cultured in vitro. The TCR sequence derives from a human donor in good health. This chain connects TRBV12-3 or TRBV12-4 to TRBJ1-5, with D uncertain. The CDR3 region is CASSRGTGQPQHF. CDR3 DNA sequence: TGTGCCAGCAGTCGGGGAACCGGTCAGCCCCAGCATTTT.